This TCR beta chain was profiled in a study of T-cell memory formation after mild COVID-19. Study-wide points: Largely, contracting CD4+ clones fell within CM and EM, and contracting CD8+ clones within EMRA. The authors left the SARS-CoV-2 specificity of second-wave clones peaking on day 37 unconfirmed. While clones contracting from day 15 to 85 were balanced between CD4 and CD8, later expanders leaned CD4+.

CDR3 length: 15 amino acids. Germline CDR1 reads SGHRS; CDR2 reads YFSETQ. Germline trimming cut 3 bases from V and 2 bases from J; bases unmatched to any gene: 5. This clonotype was observed a few times. The antigen is not known. The 5'RACE method, run with constant-segment primers, produced TCR alpha and TCR beta cDNA libraries (carrying sample barcodes and UMIs). TCRdb reprocessed the 5' RACE reads via MiXCR and lists one record per CDR3 protein. This table holds a few hundred thousand distinct CDR3 sequences, 16% found once. This chain links TRBV5-1 with TRBJ2-1, with 7 bases fitting TRBD1. The sample taken for sequencing was PBMCs or a T cell subset sorted from them (not recorded which). This receptor was taken from a man aged 18-30 years who had mild COVID-19 (a few samples of this study predate the infection). Cell type and time point are not known. CDR3 sequence (DNA): TGCGCCAGCAGCTCGGGACAGCCACCCTACAATGAGCAGTTCTTC. The encoded protein is CASSSGQPPYNEQFF.